The rows below give T cell receptor beta chains drawn from one sample of a study of cytomegalovirus exposure and HLA in healthy donors. Data came from immunoSEQ multiplex PCR; TCRdb stores just in-frame clones and leaves some out. This sample carries about 170,000 clones, about 81% of them seen once, and the ten largest clones take 1.9%. Sequencing was done on a sample of PBMCs. These receptors were taken from a woman between 18 and 29 years old in good health and CMV-seronegative. Both conserved end residues are part of each CDR3. A D gene is named only where the DNA matches it firmly. The size field is filled for only some rows; it gives once, few, many or a size class.

clone size | CDR3 length | J gene | V gene | D gene | CDR3 protein | CDR3 DNA
. | 14 | TRBJ1-1 | TRBV9 | . | CASSGDGASTEAFF | TGTGCCAGCAGCGGGGATGGGGCAAGCACTGAAGCTTTCTTT
. | 16 | TRBJ1-6 | TRBV5-1 | . | CASSPGQLSGSPPLHF | TGCGCCAGCAGCCCAGGACAGTTGAGCGGTTCCCCCCCCCTCCACTTC
. | 15 | TRBJ1-6 | TRBV7-9 | . | CASSLDRDYNSPLHF | TGTGCCAGCAGCTTAGACAGGGACTATAATTCACCCCTCCACTTT
. | 14 | TRBJ2-7 | TRBV29-1 | TRBD2 | CSVTPAGGSYEQYF | TGCAGCGTTACACCAGCGGGGGGATCCTACGAGCAGTACTTC
. | 17 | TRBJ2-6 | TRBV6-1 | TRBD1 | CASSEATGGSGANVLTF | TGTGCCAGCAGTGAAGCGACAGGGGGGTCTGGGGCCAACGTCCTGACTTTC
. | 15 | TRBJ1-2 | TRBV6-5 | . | CASSYSGTLNYGYTF | TGTGCCAGCAGTTACTCCGGGACTCTAAACTATGGCTACACCTTC
. | 14 | TRBJ1-5 | TRBV15 | TRBD1 | CATKTGGRDQPQHF | TGTGCCACTAAGACAGGGGGTCGGGATCAGCCCCAGCATTTT
. | 14 | TRBJ1-1 | TRBV9 | TRBD1 | CASSSGGRRTEAFF | TGTGCCAGCAGCTCAGGGGGCAGGCGCACTGAAGCTTTCTTT
. | 15 | TRBJ2-1 | TRBV29-1 | TRBD1 | CSVDFHRAGGNEQFF | TGCAGCGTTGATTTCCATCGGGCAGGGGGCAATGAGCAGTTCTTC
few | 17 | TRBJ2-1 | TRBV7-9 | TRBD1 | CASSLFSSGTVNNEQFF | TGTGCCAGCAGCTTATTCAGCTCTGGGACAGTAAACAATGAGCAGTTCTTC
. | 13 | TRBJ1-1 | TRBV6-5 | TRBD1 | CASRTGWSTEAFF | TGTGCCAGCAGGACAGGGTGGAGCACTGAAGCTTTCTTT
. | 15 | TRBJ2-3 | TRBV5-4 | TRBD2 | CASSLYSGIPDTQYF | TGTGCCAGCAGCTTGTATAGCGGGATCCCAGATACGCAGTATTTT
. | 13 | TRBJ1-1 | TRBV10-2 | TRBD1 | CAGRTGMNTEAFF | TGCGCCGGACGGACAGGAATGAACACTGAAGCTTTCTTT
few | 15 | TRBJ1-4 | TRBV27 | . | CASSGGRALSEKLFF | TGTGCCAGCAGTGGGGGGAGGGCCCTTTCTGAAAAACTGTTTTTT
. | 18 | TRBJ1-2 | TRBV11-2 | . | CASSSPRVGNPPNYGYTF | TGTGCCAGCAGCTCCCCGAGGGTCGGGAACCCTCCTAACTATGGCTACACCTTC
. | 14 | TRBJ1-5 | TRBV27 | . | CASRPGGGNQPQHF | TGTGCCAGCAGGCCGGGGGGGGGCAATCAGCCCCAGCATTTT
. | 18 | TRBJ1-5 | TRBV10-3 | . | CAISEDDSRIWGIQPQHF | TGTGCCATCAGTGAGGATGACAGCCGCATTTGGGGCATTCAGCCCCAGCATTTT
. | 15 | TRBJ2-2 | TRBV9 | . | CASSVAGTPTGELFF | TGTGCCAGCAGCGTAGCTGGGACTCCTACCGGGGAGCTGTTTTTT
. | 15 | TRBJ1-3 | TRBV28 | . | CASSFWEDSGNTIYF | TGTGCCAGCAGTTTTTGGGAGGACTCTGGAAACACCATATATTTT
. | 16 | TRBJ1-2 | TRBV7-2 | . | CASTPTWGSWGYGYTF | TGTGCCAGCACCCCCACGTGGGGCTCCTGGGGCTATGGCTACACCTTC
. | 14 | TRBJ2-7 | TRBV12-5 | . | CASGPRTGSYEQYF | TGTGCTAGTGGTCCCCGGACTGGCTCCTACGAGCAGTACTTC
. | 15 | TRBJ1-1 | TRBV27 | . | CASSLLDKLNTEAFF | TGTGCCAGCAGTTTATTGGACAAATTGAACACTGAAGCTTTCTTT
few | 15 | TRBJ2-7 | TRBV5-1 | . | CASSLAGGASYEQYF | TGCGCCAGCAGCTTGGCGGGCGGGGCCTCCTACGAGCAGTACTTC
. | 16 | TRBJ2-5 | TRBV7-3 | TRBD1 | CASSSGPGTGEETQYF | TGTGCCAGCAGCAGCGGGCCCGGGACAGGGGAAGAGACCCAGTACTTC
. | 18 | TRBJ2-5 | TRBV7-2 | TRBD2 | CASSLGRLAGSGRETQYF | TGTGCCAGCAGCTTAGGGCGTCTAGCGGGGAGTGGGCGAGAGACCCAGTACTTC
. | 14 | TRBJ1-6 | TRBV18 | TRBD1 | CASSRDRVNSPLHF | TGTGCCAGCTCCCGGGACAGGGTAAATTCACCCCTCCACTTT
. | 17 | TRBJ2-1 | TRBV7-8 | TRBD1 | CASSLAERGLGNNEQFF | TGTGCCAGCAGCTTAGCCGAAAGGGGGCTCGGAAACAATGAGCAGTTCTTC
. | 15 | TRBJ1-1 | TRBV9 | TRBD1 | CASSTRQGANTEAFF | TGTGCCAGCAGCACCCGGCAGGGGGCGAACACTGAAGCTTTCTTT